A selection of T cell receptor beta chains follows, all from one sample in a study of T cell responses to AZD1222 COVID-19 vaccine. The method was immunoSEQ multiplex PCR; TCRdb's version includes in-frame clones alone and lacks a portion of them. The sample consists of about 200,000 clones, about 90% of them appearing once. The specimen was peripheral blood, collected on day 0 of AZD1222 vaccination. The receptors here all came from an adult in good health. Each CDR3 is given with its conserved first and last residue. A D gene is named only where the DNA matches it firmly. The size of a clone is reported for some rows only, either as once, few or many, or as a class for expanded clones.

NA TRBJ1-2 NA TRBV27 TGTGCCAGCAGTCATCAGACAGGAGGCTATGGCTACACCTTC CASSHQTGGYGYTF
NA TRBJ1-4 NA TRBV5-1 TGCGCCAGCAGCTTAAAACCCCTACCGGGTGAAAAACTGTTTTTT CASSLKPLPGEKLFF
TRBD1 TRBJ1-6 NA TRBV30 TGTGCCTGGGTAGGGACAGGGGGCTTTAGTTCACCCCTCCACTTT CAWVGTGGFSSPLHF
TRBD1 TRBJ2-7 NA TRBV10-3 TGTGCCATCAGTGAGTCAGGACAGGGTTACGAGCAGTACTTC CAISESGQGYEQYF
NA TRBJ2-7 NA TRBV28 TGTGCCAGCAGTTTATTGGCAGACCGCTACGAGCAGTACTTC CASSLLADRYEQYF
NA TRBJ1-1 few TRBV19 TGTGCCAGTAGTCTAACAGGGATGACTGAAGCTTTCTTT CASSLTGMTEAFF
NA TRBJ1-4 NA TRBV5-1 TGCGCCAGCAGCTTGGCCGCAGGTATGGATGAAAAACTGTTTTTT CASSLAAGMDEKLFF
NA TRBJ1-6 NA TRBV5-5 TGTGCCAGCAGCTTGTCAGGATCCGGAATTTCACCCCTCCACTTT CASSLSGSGISPLHF
NA TRBJ1-3 once TRBV7-6 TGTGCCAGCAGCTTCCCCCGTCTCGGTTTCGAGGAAAACACCATATATTTT CASSFPRLGFEENTIYF
NA TRBJ1-5 few TRBV24-1 TGTGCCACCAGTGTTAAGGGGGTCGGCAATCAGCCCCAGCATTTT CATSVKGVGNQPQHF
NA TRBJ1-1 NA TRBV5-1 TGCGCCAGCAGCCGACTAAGTCTGGTGGACACTGAAGCTTTCTTT CASSRLSLVDTEAFF
NA TRBJ2-3 NA TRBV5-8 TGTGCCAGCAGCCGACTAGTTATAGGCACAGATACGCAGTATTTT CASSRLVIGTDTQYF
NA TRBJ1-5 NA TRBV7-8 TGTGCCAGCAGCACACGTGGTGCAGACCAGCCCCAGCATTTT CASSTRGADQPQHF
NA TRBJ2-3 once TRBV7-9 TGTGCCAGCGGAGAATTGGTCAGCACAGATACGCAGTATTTT CASGELVSTDTQYF
NA TRBJ1-4 NA TRBV28 TGTGCCAGCAGTACCTCCCCCGGGGGCGGGAAAAAACTGTTTTTT CASSTSPGGGKKLFF
NA TRBJ2-1 NA TRBV6-5 TGTGCCAGCAGGCGGACGGGACCCCGGCAGGGTGAGCAGTTCTTC CASRRTGPRQGEQFF
NA TRBJ1-1 once TRBV21-1 TGTGCCAGCAGCAAAGCGAAGAGGAGGAGAGGCACTGAAGCTTTCTTT CASSKAKRRRGTEAFF
NA TRBJ1-2 NA TRBV2 TGTGCCAGCAGTGTGCGAGGGATCTATGGCTACACCTTC CASSVRGIYGYTF
NA TRBJ1-1 NA TRBV7-2 TGTGCCAGCAGCTTAAGCCAGGGGCGGAACACTGAAGCTTTCTTT CASSLSQGRNTEAFF
NA TRBJ1-3 NA TRBV3-1/TRBV3-2 TGTGCCAGCAGCCCCCGTCACAGCTCTGGAAACACCATATATTTT CASSPRHSSGNTIYF
NA TRBJ1-4 NA TRBV5-1 TGCGCCAGCAGGCCCGGGGGACGGGCTAATGAAAAACTGTTTTTT CASRPGGRANEKLFF
TRBD1 TRBJ1-5 medium-sized TRBV19 TGTGCCAGTGGACAGGGCGGGAATCAGCCCCAGCATTTT CASGQGGNQPQHF
NA TRBJ2-7 NA TRBV7-8 TGTGCCAGCAGCGCGGCTGTGGGCCTGGGATCCTACGAGCAGTACTTC CASSAAVGLGSYEQYF
NA TRBJ1-6 NA TRBV6-5 TGTGCCAGCAGTTCCACCGGGGCCGATAATTCACCCCTCCACTTT CASSSTGADNSPLHF
TRBD1 TRBJ2-7 NA TRBV4-1 TGCGCCAGCAGCCAATGGACAGGGAGCTCCTACGAGCAGTACTTC CASSQWTGSSYEQYF
TRBD1 TRBJ1-2 NA TRBV30 TGTGCCGGCACAGGGGATAGTGGTGGCTACACCTTC CAGTGDSGGYTF
TRBD1 TRBJ1-1 NA TRBV19 TGTGCCAGTAGTATGTCCAAGGGGGCGGGCACTGAAGCTTTCTTT CASSMSKGAGTEAFF
TRBD1 TRBJ2-1 NA TRBV6-6 TGTGCCAGCAGGGGGGGACAGGGGCTTTTTGAGCAGTTCTTC CASRGGQGLFEQFF
NA TRBJ1-6 NA TRBV6-5 TGTGCCATCTTAACCCCTGGAGGGAATTCACCCCTCCACTTT CAILTPGGNSPLHF
NA TRBJ1-1 NA TRBV2 TGTGCCAGCAGACCACCCGGGGGGGTGGGGTCCACTGAAGCTTTCTTT CASRPPGGVGSTEAFF
NA TRBJ2-2 NA TRBV11-2 TGTGCCAGCAGCGAGACACCGTTAGAGCTGTTTTTT CASSETPLELFF
NA TRBJ1-4 NA TRBV30 TGTGCCTGGAGTGTACTATCGGGGCGGGAAAAACTGTTTTTT CAWSVLSGREKLFF
TRBD2 TRBJ2-5 NA TRBV5-4 TGTGCCAGCAGCCCCAGCGGGCTAGCGGGGGGAGAGACCCAGTACTTC CASSPSGLAGGETQYF